Listed below are T cell receptor beta chains from one sample, sequenced in a study of blood T cell repertoires in COVID-19. Assay: immunoSEQ multiplex PCR; the TCRdb copy retains only in-frame clones and omits some. The sample lists some 210,000 clones; 70% to 90% were seen once. Sequencing input: PBMCs or T cells enriched from blood (not recorded which). These receptor sequences come from a man under 40 with acute COVID-19. Both conserved end residues are part of each CDR3. A D gene is named only where the DNA matches it firmly. Size tells how often a clone was seen (once, few, many) or the class of an expanded clone, and some rows leave it out.

d_call	clone_size	v_call	j_call	cdr3_nt	cdr3_aa
NA	NA	TRBV7-9	TRBJ1-1	TGTGCCAGCAGCTTAGCCCAGGGGTACACTGAAGCTTTCTTT	CASSLAQGYTEAFF
NA	NA	TRBV7-2	TRBJ1-1	TGTGCCAGCACCACGCGGCCGAACACTGAAGCTTTCTTT	CASTTRPNTEAFF
NA	NA	TRBV4-1	TRBJ1-1	TGCGCCAGCAGCCCTAGACAGTACACTGAAGCTTTCTTT	CASSPRQYTEAFF
TRBD1	NA	TRBV6-6	TRBJ1-5	TGTGCCAGCAGTCGGACAGGGATTGGACCATATAGCAATCAGCCCCAGCATTTT	CASSRTGIGPYSNQPQHF
NA	few	TRBV11-1	TRBJ2-7	TGTGCCAGCAGCTTAGACACTACGGGGCAGTACTTC	CASSLDTTGQYF
NA	NA	TRBV6-6	TRBJ2-2	TGTGCCAGCAGTCCGTATCGGTTGGGAGCCGGGGAGCTGTTTTTT	CASSPYRLGAGELFF
NA	NA	TRBV5-1	TRBJ1-1	TGCGCCAGCAGCTTGAGGACAGACCCGAACACTGAAGCTTTCTTT	CASSLRTDPNTEAFF
TRBD1	NA	TRBV24-1	TRBJ2-1	TGTGCCACCAGTGACCGATACAGGGGGCTTGTGGATGAGCAGTTCTTC	CATSDRYRGLVDEQFF
NA	NA	TRBV29-1	TRBJ2-3	TGCAGCGTTGTTCTAGCGACGCAGTATTTT	CSVVLATQYF
TRBD2	few	TRBV9	TRBJ2-1	TGTGCCAGCAGCGTAGCGAGCGGGGGGGCCTACAATGAGCAGTTCTTC	CASSVASGGAYNEQFF
TRBD1	NA	TRBV9	TRBJ2-1	TGTGCCAGCAGCACACGCCCGGGACAGAACAATGAGCAGTTCTTC	CASSTRPGQNNEQFF
NA	many	TRBV3-1/TRBV3-2	TRBJ2-7	TGTGCCAGCAGCCAAGTTCTAAACGAGCAGTACTTC	CASSQVLNEQYF
NA	NA	TRBV10-3	TRBJ1-2	TGTGCCATCAGTGTGGCGCGACAGTATGGCTACACCTTC	CAISVARQYGYTF
TRBD1	NA	TRBV5-1	TRBJ1-6	TGCGCCAGCAGCTTAGGGACAGATTATAATTCACCCCTCCACTTT	CASSLGTDYNSPLHF
NA	NA	TRBV7-6	TRBJ2-7	TGTGCCAGCAGCCCCACCGGGGTCGAGCAGTACTTC	CASSPTGVEQYF
NA	NA	TRBV5-1	TRBJ1-6	TGCGCCAGCAGTAGGGAGGCAGCTTATAATTCACCCCTCCACTTT	CASSREAAYNSPLHF
NA	NA	TRBV3-1/TRBV3-2	TRBJ1-2	TGTGCCAGCAGCCAGACAGTCGCGAACTATGGCTACACCTTC	CASSQTVANYGYTF
NA	NA	TRBV7-9	TRBJ1-1	TGTGCCAGCAGCTCCGGGGTCGGCGGACCGAACACTGAAGCTTTCTTT	CASSSGVGGPNTEAFF
NA	once	TRBV2	TRBJ1-2	TGTGCCAGCATGTGGTTCAAAGCGGGTGGCTACACCTTC	CASMWFKAGGYTF
NA	few	TRBV5-1	TRBJ1-4	TGCGCCAGCAGTCCACTAGGAGGACGGACAACTAATGAAAAACTGTTTTTT	CASSPLGGRTTNEKLFF
TRBD2	NA	TRBV11-2	TRBJ2-1	TGTGCCAGCAGCCCACTAGCGGGGGGTAACAATGAGCAGTTCTTC	CASSPLAGGNNEQFF
TRBD1	few	TRBV28	TRBJ2-7	TGTGCCAGCAGAGGGACAGGGGAAAACGAGCAGTACTTC	CASRGTGENEQYF
TRBD1	NA	TRBV5-4	TRBJ2-5	TGTGCCAGCAGCTCTAGACAGGGGTCTCAAGAGACCCAGTACTTC	CASSSRQGSQETQYF
TRBD1	once	TRBV15	TRBJ2-1	TGTGCCACCAGCAGACCCGGGACAGGGGCGGGTGAGCAGTTCTTC	CATSRPGTGAGEQFF
TRBD1	NA	TRBV2	TRBJ1-4	TGTGCCAGCAGTCAATCCGGGACAGGGCTCGTTAGGAGTGAAAAACTGTTTTTT	CASSQSGTGLVRSEKLFF
NA	once	TRBV6-2/TRBV6-3	TRBJ1-2	TGTGCCAGCAGTTACGATTTGTGGCGGGGAGAGGGCTACACCTTC	CASSYDLWRGEGYTF
NA	few	TRBV3-1/TRBV3-2	TRBJ2-1	TGTGCCAGCAGCCCGTCAGGTTCCCCCTACAATGAGCAGTTCTTC	CASSPSGSPYNEQFF
TRBD1	NA	TRBV6-5	TRBJ1-5	TGTGCCAGCCGGGACAGGGTTGGCAATCAGCCCCAGCATTTT	CASRDRVGNQPQHF
NA	NA	TRBV10-1	TRBJ2-3	TGCGCCAGCAGTGAGTCGGGGCCTGGGAATACGCAGTATTTT	CASSESGPGNTQYF
TRBD2	NA	TRBV19	TRBJ2-7	TGTGCCAGTAGTATAGGTGGCGGGGGGGCCACCGAGCAGTACTTC	CASSIGGGGATEQYF